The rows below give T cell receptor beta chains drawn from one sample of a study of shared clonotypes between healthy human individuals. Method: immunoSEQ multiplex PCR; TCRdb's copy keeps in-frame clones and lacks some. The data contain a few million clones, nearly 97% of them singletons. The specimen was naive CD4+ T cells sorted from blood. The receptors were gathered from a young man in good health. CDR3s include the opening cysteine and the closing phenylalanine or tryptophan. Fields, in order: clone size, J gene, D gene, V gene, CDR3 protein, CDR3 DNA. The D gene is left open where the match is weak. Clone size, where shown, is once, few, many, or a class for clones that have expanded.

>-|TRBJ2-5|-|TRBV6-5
CASSYGAGGSQETQYF
TGTGCCAGCAGTTACGGGGCAGGGGGGTCACAAGAGACCCAGTACTTC
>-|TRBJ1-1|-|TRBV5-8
CASSSENRALGTEAFF
TGTGCCAGCAGCTCTGAGAACCGGGCCCTGGGCACTGAAGCTTTCTTT
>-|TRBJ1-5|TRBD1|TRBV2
CASSERGLGQPQHF
TGTGCCAGCAGTGAGAGGGGGCTGGGTCAGCCCCAGCATTTT
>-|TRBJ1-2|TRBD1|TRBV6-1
CASRDQGALDYGYTF
TGTGCCAGCAGGGATCAGGGGGCTTTGGACTATGGCTACACCTTC
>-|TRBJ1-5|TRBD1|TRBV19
CASSIVTGGGNQPQHF
TGTGCCAGTAGTATCGTCACAGGGGGAGGTAATCAGCCCCAGCATTTT
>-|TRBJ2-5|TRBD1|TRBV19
CASSIAATGVGQETQYF
TGTGCCAGTAGTATTGCCGCTACAGGGGTGGGACAAGAGACCCAGTACTTC
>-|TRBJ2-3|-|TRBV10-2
CASSDPGGLSRNTQYF
TGCGCCAGCAGTGACCCCGGGGGGCTATCCAGAAACACGCAGTATTTT
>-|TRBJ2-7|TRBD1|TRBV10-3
CAISEPGQGAQQYF
TGTGCCATCAGTGAGCCGGGACAGGGGGCCCAGCAGTACTTC
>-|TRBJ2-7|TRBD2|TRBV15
CATSTPRGGTYEQYF
TGTGCCACCAGCACCCCACGCGGGGGGACCTACGAGCAGTACTTC
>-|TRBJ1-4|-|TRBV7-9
CASIEGLSNEKLFF
TGTGCCAGCATCGAGGGGCTAAGCAATGAAAAACTGTTTTTT
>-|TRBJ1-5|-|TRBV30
CAWSDGLNQPQHF
TGTGCCTGGAGTGATGGCCTCAATCAGCCCCAGCATTTT
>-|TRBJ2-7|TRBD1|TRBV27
CASGSGGRNEQYF
TGTGCCAGCGGGTCAGGGGGTAGGAACGAGCAGTACTTC
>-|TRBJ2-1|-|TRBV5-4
CASSFDGGGADEQFF
TGTGCCAGCAGCTTCGACGGAGGGGGGGCGGATGAGCAGTTCTTC
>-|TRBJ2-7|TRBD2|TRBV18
CASSPGPVRGGSYEQYF
TGTGCCAGCTCACCGGGCCCCGTGCGGGGGGGCTCCTACGAGCAGTACTTC
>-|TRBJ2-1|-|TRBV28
CASSLRQRSYNEQFF
TGTGCCAGCAGTTTAAGACAGCGCTCCTACAATGAGCAGTTCTTC
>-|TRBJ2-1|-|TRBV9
CASSVVGNYNEQFF
TGTGCCAGCAGCGTAGTTGGTAACTACAATGAGCAGTTCTTC
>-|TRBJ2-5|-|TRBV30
CAWSGEETQYF
TGTGCCTGGAGCGGTGAAGAGACCCAGTACTTC
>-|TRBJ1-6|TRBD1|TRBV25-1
CASSEGTVSSYNSPLHF
TGTGCCAGCAGTGAAGGGACAGTTAGCTCCTATAATTCACCCCTCCACTTT
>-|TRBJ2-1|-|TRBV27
CATSSFGRSSYNEQFF
TGTGCCACTAGTAGTTTCGGGCGGAGCTCCTACAATGAGCAGTTCTTC
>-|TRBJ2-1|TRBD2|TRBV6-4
CASSPTPSGRYNEQFF
TGTGCCAGCAGTCCCACCCCCAGCGGGAGATACAATGAGCAGTTCTTC
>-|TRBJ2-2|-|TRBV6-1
CASSEANEPRAGELFF
TGTGCCAGCAGTGAAGCTAACGAGCCGCGCGCCGGGGAGCTGTTTTTT
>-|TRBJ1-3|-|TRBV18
CASSPREASGNTIYF
TGTGCCAGCTCACCCCGTGAGGCATCTGGAAACACCATATATTTT
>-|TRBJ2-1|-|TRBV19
CASSIDPTSSLRGTFF
TGTGCCAGTAGTATAGATCCAACTTCCTCCTTGAGGGGCACGTTCTTC
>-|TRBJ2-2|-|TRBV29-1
CSVADVGELFF
TGCAGCGTTGCGGATGTCGGGGAGCTGTTTTTT
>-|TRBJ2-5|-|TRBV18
CASSPVSRGHGETQYF
TGTGCCAGCTCACCAGTTTCCCGGGGTCACGGAGAGACCCAGTACTTC
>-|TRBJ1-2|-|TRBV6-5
CASSYGTVSRYGYTF
TGTGCCAGCAGTTACGGAACGGTCAGTCGTTATGGCTACACCTTC
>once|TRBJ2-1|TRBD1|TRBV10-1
CASSAPGQGWNEQFF
TGCGCCAGCAGTGCACCGGGACAGGGGTGGAATGAGCAGTTCTTC
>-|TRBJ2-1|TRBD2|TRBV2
CASSGGAGGYNEQFF
TGTGCCAGCAGTGGCGGAGCGGGGGGTTACAATGAGCAGTTCTTC
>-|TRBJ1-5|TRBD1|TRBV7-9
CASSPGQGSNQPQHF
TGTGCCAGCAGCCCTGGACAGGGGTCTAATCAGCCCCAGCATTTT
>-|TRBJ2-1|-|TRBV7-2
CASSLYPGSYNEQFF
TGTGCCAGCAGCTTATATCCTGGGTCCTACAATGAGCAGTTCTTC
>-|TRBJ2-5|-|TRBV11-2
CASSLDWQRETQYF
TGTGCCAGCAGCTTAGATTGGCAGAGAGAGACCCAGTACTTC
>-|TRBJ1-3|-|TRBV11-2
CASSSRGGSGNTIYF
TGTGCCAGCAGCTCTCGGGGGGGCTCTGGAAACACCATATATTTT